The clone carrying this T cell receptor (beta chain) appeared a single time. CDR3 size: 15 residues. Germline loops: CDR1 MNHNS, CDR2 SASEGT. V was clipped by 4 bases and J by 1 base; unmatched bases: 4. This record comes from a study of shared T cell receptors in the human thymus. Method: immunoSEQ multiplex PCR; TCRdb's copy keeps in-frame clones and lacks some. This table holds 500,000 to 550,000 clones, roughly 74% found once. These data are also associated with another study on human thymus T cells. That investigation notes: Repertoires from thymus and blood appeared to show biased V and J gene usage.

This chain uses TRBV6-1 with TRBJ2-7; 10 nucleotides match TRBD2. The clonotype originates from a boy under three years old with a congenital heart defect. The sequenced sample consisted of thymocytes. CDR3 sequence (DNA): TGTGCCAGCAGTGGAAGCGGGAGGGTTTCCTACGAGCAGTACTTC. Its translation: CASSGSGRVSYEQYF.